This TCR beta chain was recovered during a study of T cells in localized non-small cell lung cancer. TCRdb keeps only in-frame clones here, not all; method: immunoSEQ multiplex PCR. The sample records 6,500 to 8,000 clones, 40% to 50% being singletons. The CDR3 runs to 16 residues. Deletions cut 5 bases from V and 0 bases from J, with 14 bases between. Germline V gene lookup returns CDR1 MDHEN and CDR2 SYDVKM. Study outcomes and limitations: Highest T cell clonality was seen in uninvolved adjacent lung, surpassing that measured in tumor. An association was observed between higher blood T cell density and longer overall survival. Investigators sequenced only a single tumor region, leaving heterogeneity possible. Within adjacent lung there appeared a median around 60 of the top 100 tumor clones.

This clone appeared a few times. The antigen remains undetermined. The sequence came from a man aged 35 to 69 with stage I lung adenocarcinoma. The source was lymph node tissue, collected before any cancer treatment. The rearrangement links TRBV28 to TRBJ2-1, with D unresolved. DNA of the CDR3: TGTGCCAGCAGTCCTGCCGAGAGATACTCCTACAATGAGCAGTTCTTC. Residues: CASSPAERYSYNEQFF.